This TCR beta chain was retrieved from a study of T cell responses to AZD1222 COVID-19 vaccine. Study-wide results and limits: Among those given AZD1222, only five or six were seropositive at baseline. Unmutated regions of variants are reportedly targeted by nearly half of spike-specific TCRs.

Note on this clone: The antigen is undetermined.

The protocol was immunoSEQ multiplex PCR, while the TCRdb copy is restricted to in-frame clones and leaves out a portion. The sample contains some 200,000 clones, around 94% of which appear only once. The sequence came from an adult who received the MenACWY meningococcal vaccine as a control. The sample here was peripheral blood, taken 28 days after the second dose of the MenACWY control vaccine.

The CDR3 loop is CASTKDRTGKETQYF. CDR3 DNA: TGTGCCAGCACCAAGGACAGGACTGGGAAAGAGACCCAGTACTTC. The chain employs TRBV2 and TRBJ2-5; 7 positions agree with TRBD1. J gave up 3 bases and V 7 bases, and 11 bases lay outside the gene matches. CDR1 SNHLY and CDR2 FYNNEI come from the germline V gene. The length of the CDR3 is 15 residues.